This T cell receptor beta chain was sequenced during a study of Graves' ophthalmopathy and Graves' hyperthyroidism. As regards this clonotype: One end of the junction fails to match germline, which may point to a read error.

Amplified material comprised TCR beta CDR3 regions derived from RNA transcripts. The authors performed first-round RT-PCR with HTBI primers and then a second-round multiplex PCR. TCRdb re-derived calls from the multiplex PCR reads in MiXCR, one entry per CDR3 protein. Here the sample spans approximately 700,000 distinct CDR3 sequences, roughly 41% being singletons. The CDR3 contains 16 residues. Per the germline V gene, CDR1 is KGHDR and CDR2 is SFDVKD. The sequenced sample consisted of peripheral blood. This TCR was recovered from an adult man with Graves' ophthalmopathy. The rearrangement uses TRBV24-1 and TRBJ1-5, with TRBD1 matching 9 bases. CDR3 in DNA: TGTGCCAGCAGTTACCCGGGACAGGGAAGCAATCAGCCCCAGCATTTT. It is translated as CASSYPGQGSNQPQHF.